Given below is one TCR beta chain in context. At one end the junction does not follow the germline gene, possibly because of a read error. This CDR3 has 13 amino acids. Germline values: CDR1 LGHDT, CDR2 YNNKEL (reference sequence). TCRdb ran MiXCR on the 5' RACE reads and lists one entry per CDR3 protein. This table has nearly 30,000 distinct CDR3 sequences, 5.7% appearing once. This entry comes from a study of early T cells in non-severe SARS-CoV-2 infection. This TCR was recovered from an adult who was a healthcare worker with PCR-confirmed SARS-CoV-2 infection or an uninfected control (not recorded which). The specimen was whole blood. This chain links TRBV3-1 with TRBJ1-1; D remains unclear. CDR3 in amino acids: CASSYGEYTEALF. CDR3 in DNA: TGTGCCAGCAGCTATGGGGAGTACACTGAAGCTCTCTTT.